The clone carrying this TCR beta chain was recorded many times. Its antigen is still unknown. This specimen comes from a study of Graves' ophthalmopathy and Graves' hyperthyroidism. Study outcomes and limitations: Blood also harbored most expanded thyroid clonotypes above 0.001 frequency. Both an approximately 70% sensitivity and an approximately 79% specificity characterized the model's predictions of ophthalmopathy progression.

The study recruited hyperthyroidism patients aged 18 to 65 who were newly diagnosed, under 2 months' duration. RNA transcripts were the template, and TCR beta CDR3 regions were amplified from them. In the first round, RT-PCR was carried out with HTBI primers, and a multiplex PCR formed the second round. TCRdb re-derived calls from the multiplex PCR reads in MiXCR, one entry per CDR3 protein. The sample records roughly 420,000 distinct CDR3 sequences, around 20% being singletons. The CDR3 length is 14 residues. V was clipped by 3 bases and J by 12 bases, with 21 bases between them. Germline CDR1 is SGHRS and CDR2 is YFSETQ.

Input material: peripheral blood. The chain combines TRBV5-1 with TRBJ1-1; TRBD1 is a possible D gene (5 bases). This TCR was recovered from a young woman with stable Graves' hyperthyroidism. In DNA form, the CDR3 reads TGCGCCAGCAGCTACACCGGGACCCCATTGGCGACTTTCTTT. It is translated as CASSYTGTPLATFF.